A selection of T cell receptor beta chains follows, all from one sample in a study of cytomegalovirus exposure and HLA in healthy donors. Repertoires were generated with immunoSEQ multiplex PCR, while TCRdb's copy carries only in-frame clones and drops some. The repertoire includes 150,000 to 200,000 clones, approximately 67% of them detected once, and around 4.5% sits in the top ten. The material sequenced was PBMCs. These receptors were taken from a woman under 30 in good health and CMV-seropositive. The CDR3 runs from the conserved cysteine through the conserved F or W. The D gene is left open where the match is weak. Clone size appears in some rows only: once, few, many, or a class for an expanded clone.

NA	15	TRBV29-1	NA	TRBJ1-1	CSVYRSQGVTTEAFF	TGCAGCGTTTACCGTTCCCAGGGTGTGACCACTGAAGCTTTCTTT
TRBD1	13	TRBV18	NA	TRBJ1-5	CASSGQGNQPQHF	TGTGCCAGCTCAGGACAGGGGAATCAGCCCCAGCATTTT
TRBD2	14	TRBV27	NA	TRBJ2-5	CASSSGGFQETQYF	TGTGCCAGCAGTAGCGGGGGGTTCCAAGAGACCCAGTACTTC
NA	15	TRBV28	NA	TRBJ1-2	CASSLTEGGGNGYTF	TGTGCCAGCAGTCTGACGGAGGGTGGAGGAAATGGCTACACCTTC
TRBD1	15	TRBV29-1	few	TRBJ1-1	CRASRTGVANTEAFF	TGCAGGGCGTCCCGGACAGGGGTGGCGAACACTGAAGCTTTCTTT
TRBD1	14	TRBV6-5	few	TRBJ1-1	CASRHRDRATEAFF	TGTGCCAGCAGACACCGGGACAGGGCCACTGAAGCTTTCTTT
TRBD1	13	TRBV15	NA	TRBJ1-1	CATLGQENTEAFF	TGTGCCACCCTTGGACAGGAAAACACTGAAGCTTTCTTT
NA	15	TRBV6-1	NA	TRBJ2-7	CASSEQGLLSYEQYF	TGTGCCAGCAGTGAGCAGGGACTGCTCTCCTACGAGCAGTACTTC
NA	12	TRBV5-6	NA	TRBJ2-7	CASSSSSYEQYF	TGTGCCAGCAGCTCGTCCTCCTACGAGCAGTACTTC
NA	14	TRBV5-4	once	TRBJ2-5	CASSLAGRGETQYF	TGTGCCAGCAGCTTGGCGGGGAGGGGGGAGACCCAGTACTTC
TRBD1	13	TRBV6-6	NA	TRBJ1-2	CASSKDRNYGYTF	TGTGCCAGCAGTAAGGACAGGAACTATGGCTACACCTTC
NA	14	TRBV2	NA	TRBJ1-5	CASSERPGDQPQHF	TGTGCCAGCAGTGAACGGCCAGGGGATCAGCCCCAGCATTTT
TRBD1	15	TRBV18	NA	TRBJ2-3	CASSPQGQGTDTQYF	TGTGCCAGCTCACCACAAGGACAGGGCACAGATACGCAGTATTTT
TRBD1	15	TRBV7-2	once	TRBJ1-1	CASSLGFGRGTEAFF	TGTGCCAGCAGCTTAGGGTTTGGCAGGGGGACTGAAGCTTTCTTT
NA	14	TRBV6-6	NA	TRBJ2-4	CASSSGTSKNIQYF	TGTGCCAGCAGTTCCGGTACTTCCAAAAACATTCAGTACTTC
TRBD1	16	TRBV29-1	NA	TRBJ2-5	CSAGTGLLLGQETQYF	TGCAGCGCCGGGACAGGGCTACTTCTGGGCCAAGAGACCCAGTACTTC
TRBD2	14	TRBV6-1	NA	TRBJ2-3	CATQPSGSTDTQYF	TGTGCCACACAACCTAGCGGGAGTACAGATACGCAGTATTTT
NA	14	TRBV5-1	NA	TRBJ1-1	CASSLEARGTEAFF	TGCGCCAGCAGCTTGGAGGCCCGAGGCACTGAAGCTTTCTTT
TRBD1	12	TRBV5-5	NA	TRBJ1-1	CASSLWTGEAFF	TGTGCCAGCAGCTTGTGGACAGGTGAAGCTTTCTTT
NA	13	TRBV28	few	TRBJ1-1	CAIRTVLNTEAFF	TGTGCCATACGGACAGTTTTAAACACTGAAGCTTTCTTT
TRBD1	11	TRBV5-6	NA	TRBJ2-1	CASSFGQGLLF	TGTGCCAGCAGCTTCGGACAGGGTTTGCTCTTC
TRBD1	13	TRBV30	NA	TRBJ1-2	CAWSVQGGGGYTF	TGTGCCTGGAGTGTACAGGGGGGCGGTGGCTACACCTTC
NA	14	TRBV5-1	NA	TRBJ2-7	CANSIHGQLYEQYF	TGCGCCAACAGCATCCACGGACAGCTCTACGAGCAGTACTTC
TRBD1	14	TRBV2	NA	TRBJ2-1	CATKGDRGVHEQFF	TGTGCCACCAAGGGGGACAGGGGCGTCCATGAGCAGTTCTTC
NA	16	TRBV7-3	NA	TRBJ1-3	CASSLGPDPSGNTIYF	TGTGCCAGCAGCTTAGGGCCAGACCCCTCTGGAAACACCATATATTTT